The clone carrying this TCR beta chain has more than one count but fewer than ten. Its antigen is unknown. The data belong to a study of CD8 T cells in ankylosing spondylitis. Points from the study as a whole: Characteristic, it appeared, of ankylosing spondylitis blood was a TCR beta motif of eight highly homologous variants.

One entry per CDR3 protein, called by TCRdb with MiXCR from the 5' RACE reads. The sample includes about 160,000 distinct CDR3 sequences, around 19% of them seen just once. The sequenced sample was blood, either unsorted or a sorted T cell fraction (not recorded which). This TCR was recovered from a male donor with ankylosing spondylitis or in good health (not recorded which).

The CDR3 DNA reads as TGTGCCAGCTCTGCCCGGGACAAAAACTACGAGCAGTACTTC. Its translation: CASSARDKNYEQYF. The chain combines TRBV18 with TRBJ2-7, with a weak D call TRBD1 (6 bases). CDR3 length equals 14 residues. Per the germline V gene, CDR1 is KGHSH and CDR2 is LQKENI. Deletions cut 6 bases from V and 3 bases from J, with 15 bases between.